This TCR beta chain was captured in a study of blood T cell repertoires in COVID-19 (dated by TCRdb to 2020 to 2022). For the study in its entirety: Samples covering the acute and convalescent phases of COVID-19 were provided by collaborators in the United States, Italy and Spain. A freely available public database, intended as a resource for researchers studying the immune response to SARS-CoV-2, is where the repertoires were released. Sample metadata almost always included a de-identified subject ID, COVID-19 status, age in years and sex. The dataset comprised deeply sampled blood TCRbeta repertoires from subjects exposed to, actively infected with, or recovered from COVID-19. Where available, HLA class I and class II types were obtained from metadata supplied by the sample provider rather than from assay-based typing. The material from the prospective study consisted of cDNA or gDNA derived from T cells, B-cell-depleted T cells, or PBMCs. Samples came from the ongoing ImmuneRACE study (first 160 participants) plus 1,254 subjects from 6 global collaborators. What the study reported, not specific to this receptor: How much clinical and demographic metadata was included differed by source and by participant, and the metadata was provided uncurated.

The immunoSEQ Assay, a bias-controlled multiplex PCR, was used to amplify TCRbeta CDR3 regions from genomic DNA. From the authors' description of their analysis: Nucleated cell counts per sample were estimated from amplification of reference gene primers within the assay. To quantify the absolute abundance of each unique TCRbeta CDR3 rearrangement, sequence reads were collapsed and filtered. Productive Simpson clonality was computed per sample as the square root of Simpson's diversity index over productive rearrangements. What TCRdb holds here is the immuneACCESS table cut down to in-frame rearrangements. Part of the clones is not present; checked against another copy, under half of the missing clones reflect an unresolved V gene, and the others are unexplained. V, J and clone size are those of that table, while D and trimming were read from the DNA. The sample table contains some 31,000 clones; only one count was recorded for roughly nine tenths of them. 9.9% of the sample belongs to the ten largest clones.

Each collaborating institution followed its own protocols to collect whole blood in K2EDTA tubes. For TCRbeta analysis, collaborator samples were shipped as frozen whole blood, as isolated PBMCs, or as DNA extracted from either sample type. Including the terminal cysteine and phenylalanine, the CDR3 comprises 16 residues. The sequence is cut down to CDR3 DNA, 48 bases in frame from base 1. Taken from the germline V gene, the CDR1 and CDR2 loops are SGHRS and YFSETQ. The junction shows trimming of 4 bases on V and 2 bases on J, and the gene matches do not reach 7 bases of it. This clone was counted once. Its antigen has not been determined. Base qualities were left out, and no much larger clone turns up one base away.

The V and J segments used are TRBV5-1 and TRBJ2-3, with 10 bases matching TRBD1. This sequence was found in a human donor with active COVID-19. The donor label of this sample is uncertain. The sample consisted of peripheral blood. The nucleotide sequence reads TGCGCCAGCAGCAGGACAGGGGGGTTGGACACAGATACGCAGTATTTT. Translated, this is CASSRTGGLDTDTQYF.